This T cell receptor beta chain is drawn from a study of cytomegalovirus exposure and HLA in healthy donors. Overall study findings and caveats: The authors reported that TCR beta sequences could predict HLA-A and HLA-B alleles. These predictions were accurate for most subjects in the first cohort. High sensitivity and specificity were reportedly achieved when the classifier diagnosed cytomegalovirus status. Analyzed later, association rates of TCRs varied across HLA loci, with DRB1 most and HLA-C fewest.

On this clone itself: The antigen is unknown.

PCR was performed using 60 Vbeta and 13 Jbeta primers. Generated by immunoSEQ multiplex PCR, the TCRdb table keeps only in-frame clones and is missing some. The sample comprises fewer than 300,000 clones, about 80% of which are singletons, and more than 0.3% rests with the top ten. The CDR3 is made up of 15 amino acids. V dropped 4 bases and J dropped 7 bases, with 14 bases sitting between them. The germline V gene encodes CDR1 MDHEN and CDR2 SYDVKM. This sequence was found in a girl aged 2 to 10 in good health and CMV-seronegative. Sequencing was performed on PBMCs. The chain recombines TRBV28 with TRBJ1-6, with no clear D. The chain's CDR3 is CASSSKPTQNSPLHF. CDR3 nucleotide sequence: TGTGCCAGCAGTTCTAAACCTACTCAAAATTCACCCCTCCACTTT.